Below are 32 T cell receptor beta chains sequenced from a single sample in a study of cytomegalovirus exposure and HLA in healthy donors. PCR involved 60 Vbeta and 13 Jbeta primers. Only in-frame clones appear in the TCRdb table, and some are missing; sequencing was by immunoSEQ multiplex PCR. The data contain 100,000 or so clones, around 15% of them singletons. The sample was PBMCs. These TCRs come from a female donor in good health and CMV-seronegative.

This clone was detected ten times or more. The chain joins TRBV4-3 to TRBJ2-3, with 8 bases matching TRBD2. The CDR3 loop spans 17 amino acids. V was pared by 0 bases and J by 5 bases, with 10 bases of the junction left unmatched. Germline V CDR1 and CDR2: LGHNA, YSLEER. DNA of the CDR3: TGCGCCAGCAGCCAAGAGGGGAGCGGGAGTAGTGGAGATACGCAGTATTTT. Protein product: CASSQEGSGSSGDTQYF.

The rearrangement joins TRBV18 to TRBJ1-1; the match to TRBD1 covers 10 bases. The CDR3 contains 18 residues. The trim removed 0 bases at V and 1 base at J, leaving 8 bases unmatched. Germline lookup yields CDR1 KGHSH and CDR2 LQKENI. CDR3 residues: CASSPPSVTGGKNTEAFF. Written as DNA, the CDR3 is TGTGCCAGCTCACCACCCTCCGTGACAGGGGGCAAGAACACTGAAGCTTTCTTT.

This clone turned up a few times. V is TRBV30 and J is TRBJ2-5; D may be TRBD1 (6 bases). Trimming took 1 base from V and 4 from J, leaving 16 bases between them. This CDR3 is 15 amino acids long. CDR1 is GTSNPN, CDR2 SVGIG, per germline (reference sequence). CDR3 in DNA: TGTGCCTGGAGTGACCAACAGGGTAGAGGAGAGACCCAGTACTTC. Translation gives CAWSDQQGRGETQYF.

The V and J genes are TRBV11-2 and TRBJ1-3, with 8 bases lining up with TRBD1. The V segment lost 5 bases and the J segment 3 bases; nucleotides outside the gene matches: 3. Germline CDR1 reads SGHAT; CDR2 reads FQNNGV. The CDR3 contains 14 residues. The CDR3 loop is CASSPTGVGNTIYF. For the CDR3, the DNA is TGTGCCAGCAGCCCGACAGGGGTTGGAAACACCATATATTTT.

The table lists this clone with a few counts. The CDR3 region has the DNA TGTGCCTGGAGTGTCAGGGGGTTTCAGCCCCAGCATTTT. Its translation is CAWSVRGFQPQHF. The chain combines TRBV30 with TRBJ1-5; TRBD1 matches 7 bases. This CDR3 region has 13 residues. Trimming at V came to 0 bases and at J to 6 bases, leaving 2 bases not matched to a gene. The germline V gene encodes CDR1 GTSNPN and CDR2 SVGIG (reference sequence).

The J gene is TRBJ2-1, the V gene TRBV15; D not certain. The V gene's germline CDR1 is LNHNV and CDR2 YYDKDF (reference sequence). This CDR3 has 13 residues. The V end lost 5 bases, the J end lost 10 bases, and 15 bases lay between the germline ends. Here the CDR3 DNA reads TGTGCCACCAGCCGTCCGGCCCCCGGGGAGCAGTTCTTC. It is translated as CATSRPAPGEQFF.

This chain uses TRBV30 with TRBJ2-1, with 7 bases aligning to TRBD2. CDR3 length: 14 residues. Germline values: CDR1 GTSNPN, CDR2 SVGIG (reference sequence). Trimming took 3 bases from V and 3 from J; bases not matched to a gene: 5. The CDR3 nucleotides read TGTGCCTGGAGGGGGAGGGGTCTCTACAATGAGCAGTTCTTC. Protein: CAWRGRGLYNEQFF.

The sample holds a few counts of this clone. CDR3 amino acids: CASSQQGRETQYF. The CDR3 DNA reads as TGTGCCAGCAGTCAACAGGGTCGAGAGACCCAGTACTTC. The V gene is TRBV6-5, the J gene TRBJ2-5, with a possible D match to TRBD1 (6 bases). Germline V gene sequence: CDR1 MNHEY, CDR2 SVGAGI. CDR3 length: 13 residues. V gave up 5 bases and J gave up 4 bases, with 11 bases separating them.

This clone turned up a few times. Other DNA sequences in the sample encode the same CDR3. J is TRBJ2-2 and V is TRBV7-9; D is perhaps TRBD1 (5 bases). This CDR3 comprises 15 residues. Trimming shortened V by 3 bases and J by 7 bases, and 15 bases separated the two germline ends. Germline V gives CDR1 SEHNR, CDR2 FQNEAQ (reference sequence). DNA for the CDR3: TGTGCCAGCAGCTTCCTCTCTGGAAGGGGCGGGGAGCTGTTTTTT. Translation: CASSFLSGRGGELFF.

V is TRBV6-1 and J is TRBJ1-5; the D is unclear. V dropped 3 bases and J dropped 9 bases, with 18 bases sitting between them. CDR1 MNHNS and CDR2 SASEGT come from the germline V gene. This CDR3 contains 15 residues. CDR3 region: CASSDGVGIRGPQHF. The DNA of the CDR3 is TGTGCCAGCAGTGATGGGGTGGGGATACGGGGGCCCCAGCATTTT.

This rearrangement joins TRBV6-5 to TRBJ2-7; tentative D call: TRBD1 (5 bases). The germline CDR1 and CDR2 sequences are MNHEY and SVGAGI. The CDR3 loop spans 14 amino acids. V gave up 0 bases and J gave up 4 bases, with 10 bases separating them. The CDR3 sequence is CASSYSASGYEQYF. The DNA for the CDR3 is TGTGCCAGCAGTTACTCAGCTTCAGGGTACGAGCAGTACTTC.

This clone was counted only a few times. CDR3 region: CASSATTGGDSPLHF. In DNA form, the CDR3 reads TGCGCCAGCAGCGCTACGACAGGGGGCGATTCACCCCTCCACTTT. The rearrangement links TRBV5-1 to TRBJ1-6, with 10 bases aligning to TRBD1. The CDR3 has 15 amino acids. Trimming took 4 bases from V and 8 from J; bases not matched to a gene: 6. Germline-derived CDR1 and CDR2 are SGHRS and YFSETQ.

The chain combines TRBV19 with TRBJ1-2; no clear D. The CDR3 spans 12 residues. The V gene lost 8 bases and the J gene lost 3 bases, with 10 bases spanning the gap. The V gene's germline CDR1 is LNHDA and CDR2 SQIVND (reference sequence). The CDR3 nucleotides read TGTGCCAGTCGTGGCTTGGACTATGGCTACACCTTC. Protein product: CASRGLDYGYTF.

A few counts support this clone. The chain uses TRBV5-6 and TRBJ2-2, with 9 bases matching TRBD1. CDR1 is SGHDT, CDR2 YYEEEE, per germline. The junction had 2 bases not matched to a gene; V was cut back by 2 bases and J by 3 bases. The CDR3 is made up of 15 amino acids. The CDR3 bases are TGTGCCAGCAGCTTTGGACAGGGGTACACCGGGGAGCTGTTTTTT. This encodes CASSFGQGYTGELFF.

This chain links TRBV5-4 with TRBJ1-1; 8 bases line up with TRBD1. CDR1 SGHNT and CDR2 YYREEE come from the germline V gene (reference sequence). This CDR3 has 15 amino acids. Trimming at V came to 1 base and at J to 5 bases, leaving 7 bases not matched to a gene. CDR3 residues: CASSLMTGAKTEAFF. The CDR3 nucleotides are TGTGCCAGCAGCTTGATGACAGGGGCGAAGACTGAAGCTTTCTTT. Full variable domain (missing parts from reference TRBV5-4 and TRBJ1-1): ETGVTQSPTHLIKTRGQQVTLRCSSQSGHNTVSWYQQALGQGPQFIFQYYREEENGRGNFPPRFSGLQFPNYSSELNVNALELDDSALYLCASSLMTGAKTEAFFGQGTRLTVV.

J is TRBJ1-2 and V is TRBV10-3; possible D gene TRBD1, 5 bases. The V and J ends lost 0 bases and 8 bases respectively, with 13 bases between them. Germline-derived CDR1 and CDR2 are ENHRY and SYGVKD. The CDR3 consists of 14 residues. CDR3 region: CAISESLKGRGYTF. CDR3 in DNA: TGTGCCATCAGTGAGTCATTGAAGGGGCGAGGCTACACCTTC.

This rearrangement joins TRBV4-1 to TRBJ2-2; D gene uncertain. The CDR3 is 16 residues long. V was trimmed by 3 bases and J by 0 bases, leaving 11 bases between them. Germline V gene data show CDR1 as MGHRA and CDR2 as YSYEKL. The CDR3 bases are TGCGCCAGCAGCCAGCTCCGGGTCGCGAACACCGGGGAGCTGTTTTTT. The encoded protein is CASSQLRVANTGELFF.

The gene calls are TRBV6-6 and TRBJ2-3, with 10 bases that match TRBD2. V lost 7 bases to trimming and J lost 1 base; unmatched junction nucleotides: 8. This CDR3 has 16 residues. Germline V lookup: CDR1 MNHNY, CDR2 SVGAGI (reference sequence). The chain's CDR3 is CASTSGGTSGTDTQYF. DNA of the CDR3: TGTGCCAGCACTAGCGGAGGGACTAGCGGCACAGATACGCAGTATTTT.

This clone turned up a few times. At one end, the junction sequence differs from germline, possibly due to a read error. The genes are TRBV7-7 and TRBJ2-7, with 9 bases identical to TRBD1. The germline CDR1 and CDR2 sequences are SSHAT and FNYEAQ (reference sequence). The CDR3 contains 17 residues. The CDR3 protein is CASSLVAHRDRDYEQYF. The CDR3 nucleotides read TGTGCTAGCAGCTTAGTAGCCCACCGGGACAGGGACTACGAGCAGTACTTC.

The gene calls are TRBV5-4 and TRBJ2-3, with TRBD1 matching over 7 bases. Trimming cost V 7 bases and J 8 bases; bases outside gene matches: 7. Germline V gene sequence: CDR1 SGHNT, CDR2 YYREEE (reference sequence). This CDR3 spans 12 amino acids. The CDR3 protein is CASGPAGGTQYF. CDR3 bases: TGTGCCAGCGGCCCCGCAGGGGGTACGCAGTATTTT. The variable domain in full, completed from reference TRBV5-4 and TRBJ2-3, reads ETGVTQSPTHLIKTRGQQVTLRCSSQSGHNTVSWYQQALGQGPQFIFQYYREEENGRGNFPPRFSGLQFPNYSSELNVNALELDDSALYLCASGPAGGTQYFGPGTRLTVL.

The chain recombines TRBV7-8 with TRBJ2-1; perhaps TRBD2 as D (5 bases). Germline V gene data show CDR1 as SGHVS and CDR2 as FQNEAQ. The CDR3 extends over 17 amino acids. Trimming shortened V by 5 bases and J by 0 bases, and 17 bases separated the two germline ends. The CDR3 DNA reads as TGTGCCAGCAGCGTCCGCGGCGGGTGGAGCTCCTACAATGAGCAGTTCTTC. Translating it yields CASSVRGGWSSYNEQFF.

This chain joins TRBV5-1 and TRBJ2-7, with D perhaps matching TRBD1 or TRBD2 (9 bases each). Germline values: CDR1 SGHRS, CDR2 YFSETQ. The CDR3 covers 20 residues. Trimming cost V 4 bases and J 2 bases, with 31 bases left between them. The CDR3 loop is CASSGTGGESLAGLTYEQYF. For the CDR3, the DNA is TGCGCCAGCAGCGGAACAGGGGGCGAATCGCTAGCGGGACTAACCTACGAGCAGTACTTC. The entire variable domain, with the rest obtained from reference TRBV5-1 and TRBJ2-7, is as follows: KAGVTQTPRYLIKTRGQQVTLSCSPISGHRSVSWYQQTPGQGLQFLFEYFSETQRNKGNFPGRFSGRQFSNSRSEMNVSTLELGDSALYLCASSGTGGESLAGLTYEQYFGPGTRLTVT.

There are a few counts of this clone. The gene calls are TRBV4-3 and TRBJ2-1; D may be TRBD2 (5 bases). The CDR3 is 13 amino acids. V gave up 5 bases and J gave up 9 bases, with 14 bases separating them. From germline, CDR1 is LGHNA and CDR2 YSLEER. Written as DNA, the CDR3 is TGCGCCAGCAGCGCTAGAGGGAATCCTGAGCAGTTCTTC. Protein: CASSARGNPEQFF.

This clone has only a few counts. The rearrangement links TRBV7-2 to TRBJ2-5; TRBD2 is a possible D gene (6 bases). The CDR3 is 15 residues long. The V end lost 5 bases, the J end lost 1 base, and 14 bases lay between the germline ends. CDR1 SGHTA and CDR2 FQGNSA come from the germline V gene. The CDR3 region has the DNA TGTGCCAGCAGCACGCGGGACCAAGCCCAAGAGACCCAGTACTTC. This translates into CASSTRDQAQETQYF.

J is TRBJ2-1 and V is TRBV30, with 10 positions matching TRBD2. The length of the CDR3 is 13 residues. Trimming took 7 bases from V and 4 from J; bases not matched to a gene: 4. Germline V gives CDR1 GTSNPN, CDR2 SVGIG (reference sequence). The CDR3 protein is CASRTSGYNEQFF. CDR3 DNA sequence: TGTGCCTCGAGGACTAGCGGATACAATGAGCAGTTCTTC.

This sequence joins TRBV13 and TRBJ2-1, with 9 bases matching TRBD1. J lost 3 bases, V lost 5 bases, and 5 bases had no gene match. Germline CDR1 is PRHDT and CDR2 is FYEKMQ (reference sequence). The CDR3 spans 15 residues. The CDR3: CASSRRDRDYNEQFF. The DNA for the CDR3 is TGTGCCAGCAGCCGCCGGGACAGGGACTACAATGAGCAGTTCTTC.

The CDR3 reads CAWSVGRSGVTF. CDR3 nucleotides: TGTGCCTGGAGTGTGGGCCGAAGTGGTGTCACCTTC. The genes are TRBV30 and TRBJ1-2; the D is unclear. The germline V gene encodes CDR1 GTSNPN and CDR2 SVGIG (reference sequence). V shed 0 bases and J shed 13 bases, with 15 bases lying between them. The CDR3 is 12 amino acids.

This clone came up a few times. The rearrangement uses TRBV7-9 and TRBJ2-1; 12 bases are a match to TRBD2. Germline V CDR1 and CDR2: SEHNR, FQNEAQ (reference sequence). The CDR3 runs to 19 residues. Trimming at V came to 5 bases and at J to 9 bases, leaving 20 bases not matched to a gene. The CDR3 protein is CASSHGTSGSYQNQGEQFF. DNA of the CDR3: TGTGCCAGCAGCCACGGGACTAGCGGGTCATACCAAAATCAGGGTGAGCAGTTCTTC.

The genes are TRBV9 and TRBJ2-3; 9 bases fit TRBD1. The ends lost 3 bases at V and 6 bases at J; junction bases unmatched: 11. The CDR3 is made up of 16 amino acids. Per the germline V gene, CDR1 is SGDLS and CDR2 is YYNGEE. The CDR3: CASSATTGTGTDTQYF. The CDR3 DNA is TGTGCCAGCAGCGCCACAACCGGGACAGGGACTGATACGCAGTATTTT.

This chain uses TRBV5-6 with TRBJ1-2; D is unclear. Trimming removed 4 bases at V and 8 bases at J, with 12 bases between. Germline CDR1 SGHDT, CDR2 YYEEEE. There are 12 residues in the CDR3. The CDR3 DNA reads TGTGCCAGCAGCCTAGGACCGGGAGGCTACACCTTC. Its translation: CASSLGPGGYTF.

This clone was picked up a small number of times. The genes are TRBV30 and TRBJ1-3; 9 positions agree with TRBD1. V gave up 3 bases and J gave up 2 bases; unmatched junction bases: 5. Germline-derived CDR1 and CDR2 are GTSNPN and SVGIG (reference sequence). This CDR3 is 15 amino acids long. CDR3 loop: CAWSLQGAPGNTIYF. CDR3 coding DNA: TGTGCCTGGAGCCTACAGGGGGCTCCTGGAAACACCATATATTTT.

This clone was seen more than once but under ten times. The rearrangement joins TRBV7-6 to TRBJ2-3, with D unresolved. The germline V gene encodes CDR1 SGHVS and CDR2 FNYEAQ. The CDR3 sequence is 16 residues long. The V gene lost 1 base and the J gene lost 1 base, with 12 bases spanning the gap. CDR3 DNA sequence: TGTGCCAGCAGCTTAGATTGGGCTATCCGCACAGATACGCAGTATTTT. Translated: CASSLDWAIRTDTQYF.